The sequence of this T cell receptor (beta chain) was determined in a study of T-cell memory formation after mild COVID-19 (dated by TCRdb to the early 2020s). Looking at the study overall: TCR sequence clusters from the two donors were found to be largely donor specific. In a couple of donors, T-cell clones that expanded and contracted after mild COVID-19 were followed by sequencing TCRalpha and TCRbeta repertoires longitudinally. Two young, previously healthy adult volunteers made up the cohort, one male and one female.

The investigation overall reported the following: SARS-CoV-2 specificity was not confirmed for the second-wave clones peaking on day 37. Some responding clones were found in pre-infection memory, which suggests that pre-existing cross-reactive memory T cells took part in the SARS-CoV-2 response. The study covered only a couple of mild cases, and larger cohorts including severe cases with pre-infection samples were considered necessary. Contracting CD4+ clones appeared mostly in the CM and EM memory subsets, whereas CD8+ clones were enriched in EMRA. Balanced CD4/CD8 phenotypes were observed for clones contracting from day 15 to 85, whereas a bias towards CD4+ was observed for a second wave of clones expanding from day 15 to 37.

Ficoll-Paque density gradient centrifugation was the method used to isolate PBMCs. V was cut back by 0 bases and J by 0 bases, leaving a gap of 10 bases between them. CDR1 and CDR2 are read off the germline V gene as SGHRS and YFSETQ. The CDR3, from cysteine to phenylalanine, totals 16 residues. Only the CDR3 DNA stays, 48 bases, in frame from base 1. In its sample, this clonotype was seen many times. Its antigen is currently not known. Nothing much larger sits one base from this clone, and base qualities are not available. The run used an Illumina NovaSeq 6000. TCRalpha and TCRbeta cDNA libraries were constructed by 5'RACE with constant-segment primers, with sample barcodes and unique molecular identifiers being introduced. RNA was extracted from every sample with Trizol reagent. Amplification of the libraries took two PCR steps, and the second step added a second sample barcode plus Illumina TruSeq adapters. Sequencing of the libraries was done on an Illumina NovaSeq, producing 2 x 150 bp paired-end reads. On the authors' methods: Reads were demultiplexed and collapsed into UMI-guided consensus sequences with migec v1.2.7. With mixcr v2.1.11, UMI consensuses were aligned to TRA and TRB V and J templates and assembled into clonotypes. Clonotypes were classified as expanded or contracted when called significant by both edgeR and NoisET, with noise models trained on biological replicates. edgeR calls used a false discovery rate-adjusted p below 0.01 and a log2 fold-change threshold of 1. As an exploratory analysis of dynamics, max-normalized trajectories of the 1000 most abundant clonotypes were examined with PCA combined with hierarchical clustering. The CD4 or CD8 phenotype of responding clones was assigned using the separately sequenced CD4+ and CD8+ repertoires. TCRdb trimmed the raw reads at Q25, called clones with MiXCR and kept productive beta chains. Rows are combined by CDR3 protein, so each entry shows the most common genes and DNA. What appears here as the V and J calls and clone size reflects TCRdb's work, not the paper's. Here the sample has approximately 99,000 distinct CDR3 sequences; roughly 19% occur a single time. Together, the top ten hold 5% to 6.5% of the sample.

Sequences were obtained from PBMCs or a T cell subset sorted from them (not recorded which). This receptor chain uses TRBV5-1 and TRBJ2-1, and TRBD2 may be the D gene, going by 5 matching bases. This clonotype was obtained from a man between 18 and 29 years old who had mild COVID-19 (a few samples of this study predate the infection). The sample titles of this study are shuffled in the database, so cell type and time point are left out; the donor was told from shared clones. The CDR3 protein is CASSLGQRLSYNEQFF. The DNA is as follows: TGCGCCAGCAGCTTGGGGCAGCGGCTCTCCTACAATGAGCAGTTCTTC.